A single sample gave rise to the 8 T cell receptor beta chains below, sequenced in a study of PD-1 blockade in classical Hodgkin lymphoma. The method was immunoSEQ multiplex PCR; TCRdb's version includes in-frame clones alone and lacks a portion of them. The data hold over 15,000 clones, with 83% observed a single time. Described time point: cycle 4 day 1 (C4D1), after less than 7 weeks of nivolumab. Following autologous stem cell transplantation, relapse occurred in every patient, and exposure to brentuximab vedotin varied. Sequencing was performed on peripheral blood mononuclear cells (PBMCs), taken before the fourth cycle of nivolumab. The receptors stem from a human donor with classical Hodgkin lymphoma.

CDR3 sequence reads: CASSFGYPNTEAFF. CDR3 coding DNA: TGTGCCAGCAGCTTCGGCTATCCGAACACTGAAGCTTTCTTT. The rearrangement uses TRBV11-2 and TRBJ1-1; D is unclear. CDR1 and CDR2 from the germline V gene are SGHAT and FQNNGV. The V gene lost 3 bases and the J gene lost 1 base, with 9 bases spanning the gap. The CDR3 runs 14 residues.

The CDR3 sequence is CASSLAGNEKLFF. CDR3 DNA: TGCGCCAGCAGCTTGGCCGGAAATGAAAAACTGTTTTTT. V is TRBV5-1 and J is TRBJ1-4, with unresolved D. CDR3 length equals 13 residues. Trimming took off 0 bases at V and 5 bases at J, with 5 bases between the two ends. Germline V gene sequence: CDR1 SGHRS, CDR2 YFSETQ.

The genes are TRBV6-5 and TRBJ1-2, with a weak D call TRBD1 (5 bases). The CDR3 is made up of 14 amino acids. V lost 6 bases and J lost 1, with 12 bases in between. The germline gives CDR1 MNHEY, CDR2 SVGAGI. CDR3 region: CASRTGGINYGYTF. The CDR3 DNA is TGTGCCAGCAGGACTGGGGGGATTAACTATGGCTACACCTTC.

The rearrangement links TRBV13 to TRBJ1-1; 7 bases are shared with TRBD1. The ends lost 2 bases at V and 6 bases at J; junction bases unmatched: 9. Germline values: CDR1 PRHDT, CDR2 FYEKMQ (reference sequence). This CDR3 region has 15 residues. The DNA for the CDR3 is TGTGCCAGCAGCTTAATCCAGGGGGTAAATCCTGAAGCTTTCTTT. Translation gives CASSLIQGVNPEAFF.

The chain is built from TRBV5-6 and TRBJ1-2; 9 nucleotides match TRBD1. Germline V lookup: CDR1 SGHDT, CDR2 YYEEEE. With 4 bases clipped from V and 8 bases from J, the junction kept 6 bases outside the gene matches. The CDR3 totals 13 residues. Here the CDR3 DNA reads TGTGCCAGCAGCAGGGGACAGGGAATAGGCTACACCTTC. This translates into CASSRGQGIGYTF.

V gene TRBV5-1 combines with J gene TRBJ2-2; no definite D call. Germline CDR1 is SGHRS and CDR2 is YFSETQ. This CDR3 spans 15 amino acids. V was shortened by 4 bases and J by 1 base, with 11 bases between the two germline ends. The CDR3 reads CASSQRELNTGELFF. Here the CDR3 DNA reads TGCGCCAGCAGCCAAAGGGAACTGAACACCGGGGAGCTGTTTTTT.

This chain connects TRBV5-4 to TRBJ2-1; a possible D gene is TRBD1 (6 bases). Germline V gene lookup returns CDR1 SGHNT and CDR2 YYREEE (reference sequence). The germline V and J ends were trimmed by 4 bases and 10 bases, with 18 bases remaining between them. The CDR3 runs 14 residues. Here the CDR3 DNA reads TGTGCCAGCAGCGAAGGACAGTCTTTAGGAGAGCAGTTCTTC. As protein: CASSEGQSLGEQFF.

The chain joins TRBV5-6 to TRBJ2-5; 9 bases are a match to TRBD2. Losses at the gene ends were 1 base for V and 5 bases for J; bases not matched to a gene: 6. There are 15 residues in the CDR3. Germline assignment: CDR1 SGHDT and CDR2 YYEEEE. CDR3 sequence reads: CASSLRLAGMETQYF. The DNA for the CDR3 is TGTGCCAGCAGCTTGCGGCTAGCGGGGATGGAGACCCAGTACTTC.